This T cell receptor beta chain was captured in a study of T cell responses to AZD1222 COVID-19 vaccine. A note on this clone: Its cognate antigen is unknown.

Study outcomes and limitations: Donor demographics were predominantly white British with a female majority; clonal diversity may be underestimated. In all cases, repertoires were sampled only after the peak T cell response.

Trimming removed 7 bases at V and 5 bases at J, with 14 bases between. The CDR3 consists of 13 residues. The germline V gene has CDR1 MNHEY and CDR2 SMNVEV (reference sequence). Some clones are missing from TCRdb's copy, which holds only in-frame ones; the method was immunoSEQ multiplex PCR. The sample consists of some 150,000 clones, about nine tenths of them appearing once. The rearrangement uses TRBV27 and TRBJ1-2; D ambiguous. This TCR was sampled from an adult who had recovered from COVID-19. The source material was peripheral blood, sampled after recovery from COVID-19. This CDR3 reads CASTRDIRYGYTF. In nucleotides, the CDR3 is TGTGCCAGCACCCGCGACATACGTTATGGCTACACCTTC.